The present T cell receptor beta chain was sequenced within a study of post-analysis software for immune sequencing data (dated by TCRdb to 2013 to 2016). About the full investigation: The recorded disease courses included relapsing-remitting, secondary progressive and progressive-relapsing multiple sclerosis, and some patients had no subtype annotation. The patient repertoires were set against around ten previously published healthy control repertoires from donors whose ages ranged from roughly 6 to 26 years. A subset of samples was prepared in parallel using single-end sample barcoding, then pooled and co-amplified after Illumina adapter ligation.

On this clonotype: Its antigen has not been determined. Base qualities were left out, and no much larger clone turns up one base away.

Libraries were prepared through PCR. Reads for this sample came from an Illumina HiSeq 2500. Unique molecular identifiers were incorporated into TCR beta cDNA libraries to reduce PCR and sequencing biases. About 500,000 cDNA molecules were obtained per 1 to 10 million input T cells, so each molecule approximated one T cell. The patient libraries were prepared and sequenced with the same protocol used for the earlier healthy control dataset. Within a given batch, samples were prepared together, multiplexed and sequenced on the same HiSeq lane. The original pipeline was this. MIGEC handled the raw barcoded reads, throwing out single-read molecular identifier groups before consensus assembly and CDR3 extraction. Clonotype tables were post-analysed with VDJtools, normalizing diversity by down-sampling all datasets to the smallest sample size. To correct batch-related cross-sample contamination, repertoire overlap clustering matched CDR3 amino acid sequences but not nucleotide sequences. TCRdb redid the processing of the public reads, applying fastp at Q25 and MiXCR, and retained in-frame beta chains. Here each entry gathers all rows of one CDR3 protein and keeps the most common genes and DNA. TCRdb, not the authors, supplied the V and J calls. Counted in this sample were hundreds of thousands of distinct CDR3 sequences; 25% to 30% of them appeared once. The ten largest clones capture around 0.55% of the sample.

TCR beta repertoires were profiled from peripheral blood of 13 young patients with multiple sclerosis to demonstrate the VDJtools post-analysis software. Multiple sclerosis patients were children and adolescents aged roughly 6 to 17 years. General study outcomes and caveats: Direct clustering with F measure revealed strong co-clustering of samples prepared in the same batch, which led to a batch-effect correction. Patients showed significantly higher frequencies than controls for roughly five TRBV segments, among them TRBV5-6, TRBV5-1 and TRBV20-1. Normalized Chao1 diversity was significantly lower in multiple sclerosis patients than controls, suggesting substantial peripheral T-cell clonal expansion. The multiple sclerosis patient group was slightly younger than the control group.

The CDR3 measures 12 amino acids from cysteine to phenylalanine. Only the CDR3 DNA stays, 36 bases, in frame from base 1. Looking up the germline V gene (reference sequence) yields CDR1 DFQATT and CDR2 SNEGSKA. Sequencing was done on a sample of blood. The sequence was collected from a girl between 5 and 17 years old with multiple sclerosis. The chain employs TRBV20-1 and TRBJ2-5, with the identity of the D gene unclear. The closer fit of TRBJ2-7 to the DNA end suggests the J call may be wrong. The CDR3: CSARAPGGEQYF. The DNA reads as follows: TGCAGTGCTAGAGCACCGGGCGGCGAGCAGTACTTC.